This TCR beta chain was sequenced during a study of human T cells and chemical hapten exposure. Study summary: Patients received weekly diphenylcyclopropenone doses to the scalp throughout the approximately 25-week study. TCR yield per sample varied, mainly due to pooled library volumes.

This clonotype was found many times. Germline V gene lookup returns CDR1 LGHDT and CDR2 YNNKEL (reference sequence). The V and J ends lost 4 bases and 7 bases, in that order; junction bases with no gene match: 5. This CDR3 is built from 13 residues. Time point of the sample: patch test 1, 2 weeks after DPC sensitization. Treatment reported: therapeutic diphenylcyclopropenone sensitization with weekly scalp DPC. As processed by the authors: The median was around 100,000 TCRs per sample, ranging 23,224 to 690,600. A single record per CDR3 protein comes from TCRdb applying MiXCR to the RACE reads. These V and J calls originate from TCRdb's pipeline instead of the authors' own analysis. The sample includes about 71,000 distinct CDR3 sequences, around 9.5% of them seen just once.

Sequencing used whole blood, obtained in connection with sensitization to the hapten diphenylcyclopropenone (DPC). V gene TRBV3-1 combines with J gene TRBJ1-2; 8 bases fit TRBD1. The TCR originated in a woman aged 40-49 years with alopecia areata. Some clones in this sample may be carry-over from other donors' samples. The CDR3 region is CASSPGQGSGYTF. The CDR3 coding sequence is TGTGCCAGCAGCCCCGGACAGGGTAGTGGCTACACCTTC.